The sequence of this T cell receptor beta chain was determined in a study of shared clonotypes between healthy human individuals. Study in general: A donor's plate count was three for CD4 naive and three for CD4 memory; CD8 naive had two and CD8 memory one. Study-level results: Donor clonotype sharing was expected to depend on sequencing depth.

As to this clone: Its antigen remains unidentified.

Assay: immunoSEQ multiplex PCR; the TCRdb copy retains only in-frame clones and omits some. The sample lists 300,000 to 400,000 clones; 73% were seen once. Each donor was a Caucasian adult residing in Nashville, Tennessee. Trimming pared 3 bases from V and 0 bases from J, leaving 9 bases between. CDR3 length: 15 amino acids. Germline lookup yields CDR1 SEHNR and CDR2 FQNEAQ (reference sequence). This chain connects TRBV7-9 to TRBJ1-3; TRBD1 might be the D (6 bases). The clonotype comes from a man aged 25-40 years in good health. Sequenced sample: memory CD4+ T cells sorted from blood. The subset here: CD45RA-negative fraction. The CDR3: CASSLDRPSGNTIYF. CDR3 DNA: TGTGCCAGCAGCTTGGACAGACCCTCTGGAAACACCATATATTTT.